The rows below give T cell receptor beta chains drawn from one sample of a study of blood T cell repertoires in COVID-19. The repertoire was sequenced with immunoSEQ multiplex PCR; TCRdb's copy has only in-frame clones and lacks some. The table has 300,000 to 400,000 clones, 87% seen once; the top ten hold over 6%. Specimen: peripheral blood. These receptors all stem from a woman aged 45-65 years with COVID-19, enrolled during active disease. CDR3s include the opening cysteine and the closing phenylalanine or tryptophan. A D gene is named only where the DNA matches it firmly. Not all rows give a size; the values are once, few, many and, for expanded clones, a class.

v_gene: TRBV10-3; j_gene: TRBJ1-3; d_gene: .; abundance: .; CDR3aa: CAISESGARVRNTIYF; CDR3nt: TGTGCCATCAGTGAGTCTGGCGCCAGGGTTAGAAACACCATATATTTT
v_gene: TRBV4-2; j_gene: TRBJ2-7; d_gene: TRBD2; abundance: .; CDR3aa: CASSKGGLAGGRYEQYF; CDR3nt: TGTGCCAGCAGCAAAGGGGGACTAGCGGGAGGCCGCTACGAGCAGTACTTC
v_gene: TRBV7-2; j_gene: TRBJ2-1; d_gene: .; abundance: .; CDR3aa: CASSTREGYNEQFF; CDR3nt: TGTGCCAGCAGCACCCGGGAAGGCTACAATGAGCAGTTCTTC
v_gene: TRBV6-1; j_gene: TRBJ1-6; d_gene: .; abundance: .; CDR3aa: CASSDTGIWSNSPLHF; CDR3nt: TGTGCCAGCAGTGATACAGGGATTTGGTCCAATTCACCCCTCCACTTT
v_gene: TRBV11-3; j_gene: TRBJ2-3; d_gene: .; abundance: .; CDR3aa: CASSLGQRPSTDTQYF; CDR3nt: TGTGCCAGCAGCCTCGGACAGAGACCTAGCACAGATACGCAGTATTTT
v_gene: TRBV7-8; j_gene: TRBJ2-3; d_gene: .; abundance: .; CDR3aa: CASSWGHSSTDTQYF; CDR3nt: TGTGCCAGCAGCTGGGGACATTCTAGCACAGATACGCAGTATTTT
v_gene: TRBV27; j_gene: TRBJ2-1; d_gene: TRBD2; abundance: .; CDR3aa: CASSFSAGKTHEQFF; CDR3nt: TGTGCCAGCAGTTTTTCAGCGGGAAAGACCCATGAGCAGTTCTTC
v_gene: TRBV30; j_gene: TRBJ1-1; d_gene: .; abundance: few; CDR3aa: CAWNVEVGSDDEAFF; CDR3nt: TGTGCCTGGAATGTCGAGGTAGGGAGTGACGATGAAGCTTTCTTT
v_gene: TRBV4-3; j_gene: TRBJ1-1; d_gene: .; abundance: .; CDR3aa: CASSQDHATDLNTEAFF; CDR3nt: TGCGCCAGCAGCCAAGACCACGCGACAGACCTGAACACTGAAGCTTTCTTT
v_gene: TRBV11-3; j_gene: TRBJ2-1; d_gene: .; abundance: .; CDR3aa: CASSLVTGYNEQFF; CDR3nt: TGTGCCAGCAGCTTAGTCACAGGGTACAATGAGCAGTTCTTC
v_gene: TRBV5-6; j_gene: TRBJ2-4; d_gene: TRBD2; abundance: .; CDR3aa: CASSRGLAGGQNIQYF; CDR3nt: TGTGCCAGCAGCCGCGGACTAGCGGGAGGGCAAAACATTCAGTACTTC
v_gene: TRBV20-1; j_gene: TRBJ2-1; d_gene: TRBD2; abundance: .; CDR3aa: CSASRGLAGNNEQFF; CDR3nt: TGCAGTGCTAGTCGAGGACTAGCGGGAAACAATGAGCAGTTCTTC
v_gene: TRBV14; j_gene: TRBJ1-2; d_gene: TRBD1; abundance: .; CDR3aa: CASSLSTGGTYGYTF; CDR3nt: TGTGCCAGCAGCCTATCGACAGGGGGGACCTATGGCTACACCTTC
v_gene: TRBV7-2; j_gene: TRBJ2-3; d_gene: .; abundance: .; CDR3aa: CASSLESGYTDTQYF; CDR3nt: TGTGCCAGCAGCTTAGAAAGCGGCTACACAGATACGCAGTATTTT
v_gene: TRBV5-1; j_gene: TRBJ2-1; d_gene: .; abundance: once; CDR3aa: CASSLDLVGSYNEQFF; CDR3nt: TGCGCCAGCAGCTTGGATCTAGTGGGCTCCTACAATGAGCAGTTCTTC
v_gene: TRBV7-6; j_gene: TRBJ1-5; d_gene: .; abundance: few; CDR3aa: CASSLYTNQPQHF; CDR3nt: TGTGCCAGCAGCCTATATACCAATCAGCCCCAGCATTTT
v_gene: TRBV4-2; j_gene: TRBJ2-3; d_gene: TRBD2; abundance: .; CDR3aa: CASSHRLAGAVDTQYF; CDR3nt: TGTGCCAGCAGCCACCGACTAGCGGGAGCCGTAGATACGCAGTATTTT
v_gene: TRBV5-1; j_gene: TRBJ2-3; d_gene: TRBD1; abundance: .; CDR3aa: CASSFNRGRDTQYF; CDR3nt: TGCGCCAGCAGCTTCAACAGGGGGAGAGATACGCAGTATTTT
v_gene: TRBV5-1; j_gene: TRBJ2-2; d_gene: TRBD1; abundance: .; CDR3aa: CASSLISGGTGELFF; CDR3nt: TGCGCCAGCAGTCTGATCTCAGGGGGCACCGGGGAGCTGTTTTTT
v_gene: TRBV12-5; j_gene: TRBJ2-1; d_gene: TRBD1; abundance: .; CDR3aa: CASALGQVYNEQFF; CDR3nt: TGTGCTAGTGCCCTGGGACAGGTGTACAATGAGCAGTTCTTC
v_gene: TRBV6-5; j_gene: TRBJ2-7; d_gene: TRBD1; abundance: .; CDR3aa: CASRKPGQGKTEQYF; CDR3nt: TGTGCCAGCAGAAAGCCGGGACAGGGGAAGACGGAGCAGTACTTC
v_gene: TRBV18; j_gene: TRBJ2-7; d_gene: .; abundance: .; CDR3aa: CASSLGQTYEQYF; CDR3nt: TGTGCCAGCTCCCTGGGGCAGACCTACGAGCAGTACTTC
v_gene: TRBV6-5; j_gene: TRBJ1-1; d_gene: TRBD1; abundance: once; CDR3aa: CASRPDRGWAEAFF; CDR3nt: TGTGCCAGCAGACCGGACAGGGGGTGGGCTGAAGCTTTCTTT
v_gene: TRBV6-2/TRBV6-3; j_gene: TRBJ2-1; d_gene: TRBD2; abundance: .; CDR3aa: CASSHPGLAGGQYNEQFF; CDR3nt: TGTGCCAGCAGTCACCCTGGACTAGCGGGAGGCCAATACAATGAGCAGTTCTTC
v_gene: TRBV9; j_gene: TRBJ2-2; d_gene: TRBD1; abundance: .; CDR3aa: CASSPTGQGNTGELFF; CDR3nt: TGTGCCAGCAGCCCCACGGGACAGGGGAACACCGGGGAGCTGTTTTTT
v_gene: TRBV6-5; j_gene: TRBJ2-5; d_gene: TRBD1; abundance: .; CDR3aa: CASSRGQGAHETQYF; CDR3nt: TGTGCCAGCAGTCGGGGACAGGGGGCCCATGAGACCCAGTACTTC
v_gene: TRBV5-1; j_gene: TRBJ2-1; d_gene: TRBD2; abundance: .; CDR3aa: CASSNSGSLQYNEQFF; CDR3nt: TGCGCCAGCAGCAATAGCGGGAGCCTGCAGTACAATGAGCAGTTCTTC
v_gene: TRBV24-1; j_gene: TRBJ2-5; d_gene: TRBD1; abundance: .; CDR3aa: CATSDPGGQGVFETQYF; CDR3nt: TGTGCCACCAGTGATCCCGGAGGACAGGGGGTTTTTGAGACCCAGTACTTC
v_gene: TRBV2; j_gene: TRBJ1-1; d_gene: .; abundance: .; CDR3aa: CASSEEGRKTEAFF; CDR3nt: TGTGCCAGCAGTGAGGAGGGGAGGAAGACTGAAGCTTTCTTT
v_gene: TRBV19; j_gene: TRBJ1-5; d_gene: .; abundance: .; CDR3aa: CASRPEGGPNQPQHF; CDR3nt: TGTGCCAGTAGACCGGAGGGAGGGCCCAATCAGCCCCAGCATTTT
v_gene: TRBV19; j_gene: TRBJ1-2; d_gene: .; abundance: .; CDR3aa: CASKGGESQLGYTF; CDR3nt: TGTGCCAGTAAAGGGGGTGAGTCTCAACTTGGCTACACCTTC
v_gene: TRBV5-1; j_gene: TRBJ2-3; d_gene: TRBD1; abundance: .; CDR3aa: CASSLVGQITDTQYF; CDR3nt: TGCGCCAGCAGCTTGGTGGGACAGATCACAGATACGCAGTATTTT
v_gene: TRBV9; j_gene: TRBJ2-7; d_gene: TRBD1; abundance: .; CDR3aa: CASSAGTGRSYEQYF; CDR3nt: TGTGCCAGCAGCGCGGGGACAGGGAGGTCCTACGAGCAGTACTTC
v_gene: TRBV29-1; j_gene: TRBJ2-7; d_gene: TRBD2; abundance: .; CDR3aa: CSVEQNAGGPYEQYF; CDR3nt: TGCAGCGTTGAACAGAACGCGGGAGGGCCCTACGAGCAGTACTTC
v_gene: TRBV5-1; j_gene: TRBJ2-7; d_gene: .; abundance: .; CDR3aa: CASSLEDWTLKLGNYEQYF; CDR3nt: TGCGCCAGCAGCCTCGAAGACTGGACACTCAAGTTGGGAAACTACGAGCAGTACTTC
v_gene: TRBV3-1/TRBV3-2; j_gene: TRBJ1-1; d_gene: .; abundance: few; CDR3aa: CASSQVGGRAFF; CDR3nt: TGTGCCAGCAGCCAAGTAGGGGGTAGGGCTTTCTTT
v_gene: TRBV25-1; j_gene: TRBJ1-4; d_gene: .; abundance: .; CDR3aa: CASSVGFRGNEKLFF; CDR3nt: TGTGCCAGCAGTGTTGGATTCAGGGGTAATGAAAAACTGTTTTTT
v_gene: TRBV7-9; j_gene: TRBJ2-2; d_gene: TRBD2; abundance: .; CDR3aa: CASSPPGVLAGANTGELFF; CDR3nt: TGTGCCAGCAGCCCCCCGGGGGTACTAGCGGGTGCGAACACCGGGGAGCTGTTTTTT
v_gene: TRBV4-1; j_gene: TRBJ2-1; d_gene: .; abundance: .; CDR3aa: CASSQDLLVFNEQFF; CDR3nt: TGCGCCAGCAGCCAAGACCTCCTAGTCTTCAATGAGCAGTTCTTC
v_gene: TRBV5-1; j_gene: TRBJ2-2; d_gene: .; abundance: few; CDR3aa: CASSKGLLERELFF; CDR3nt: TGCGCCAGCAGCAAGGGACTCCTGGAGAGGGAGCTGTTTTTT
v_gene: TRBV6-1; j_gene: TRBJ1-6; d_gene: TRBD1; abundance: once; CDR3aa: CASSESDRNNSPLHF; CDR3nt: TGTGCCAGCAGTGAATCGGACAGGAATAATTCACCCCTCCACTTT
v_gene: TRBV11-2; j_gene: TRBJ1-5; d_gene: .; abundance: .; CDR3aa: CASSLLSRIGAEGKPQHF; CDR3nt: TGTGCCAGCAGCTTACTTTCCCGGATAGGGGCGGAGGGGAAGCCCCAGCATTTT
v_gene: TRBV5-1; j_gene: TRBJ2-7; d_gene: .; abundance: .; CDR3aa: CASSLARPSDTYEQYF; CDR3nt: TGCGCCAGCAGCTTGGCCCGACCCTCTGACACCTACGAGCAGTACTTC
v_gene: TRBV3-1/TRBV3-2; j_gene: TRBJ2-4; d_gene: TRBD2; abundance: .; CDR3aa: CASSREASGSMTKNIQYF; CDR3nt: TGTGCCAGCAGCCGAGAGGCTAGCGGGAGTATGACCAAAAACATTCAGTACTTC
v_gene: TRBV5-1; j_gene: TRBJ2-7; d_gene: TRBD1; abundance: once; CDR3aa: CASSRGGHTGQGYEQYF; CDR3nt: TGCGCCAGCAGCCGCGGCGGGCACACCGGACAGGGATACGAGCAGTACTTC
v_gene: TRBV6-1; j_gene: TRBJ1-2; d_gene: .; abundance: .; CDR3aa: CASSVVYGGRDYGYTF; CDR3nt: TGTGCCAGCAGTGTAGTTTACGGAGGCAGAGACTATGGCTACACCTTC
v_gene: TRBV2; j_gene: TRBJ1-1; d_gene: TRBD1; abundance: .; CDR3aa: CASDGQGLLMNTEAFF; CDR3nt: TGTGCCAGCGATGGACAGGGGCTCCTCATGAACACTGAAGCTTTCTTT
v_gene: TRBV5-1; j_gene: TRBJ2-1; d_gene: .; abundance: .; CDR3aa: CASSLAQEQFF; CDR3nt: TGCGCCAGCAGCTTGGCCCAGGAGCAGTTCTTC
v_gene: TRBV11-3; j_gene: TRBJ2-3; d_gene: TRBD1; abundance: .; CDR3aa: CASSYRRQGADTQYF; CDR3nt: TGTGCCAGCAGCTACAGACGACAGGGCGCAGATACGCAGTATTTT